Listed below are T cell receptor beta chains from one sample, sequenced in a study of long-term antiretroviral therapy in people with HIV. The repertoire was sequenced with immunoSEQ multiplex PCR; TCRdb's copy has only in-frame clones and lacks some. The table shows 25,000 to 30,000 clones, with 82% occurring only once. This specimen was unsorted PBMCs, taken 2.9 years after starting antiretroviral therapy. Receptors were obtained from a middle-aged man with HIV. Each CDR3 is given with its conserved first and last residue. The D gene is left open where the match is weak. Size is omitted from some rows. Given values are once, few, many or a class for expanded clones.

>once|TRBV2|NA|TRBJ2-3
TGTGCCAGCACCATCAATACGCAGTATTTT
CASTINTQYF
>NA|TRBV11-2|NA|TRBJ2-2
TGTGCCAGCAGCACCGGACAAATCTTGAACACCGGGGAGCTGTTTTTT
CASSTGQILNTGELFF
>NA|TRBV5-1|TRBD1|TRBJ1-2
TGCGCCAGCAGCTTGGGTTTGGGAGACAGGGCTGGCTACACCTTC
CASSLGLGDRAGYTF
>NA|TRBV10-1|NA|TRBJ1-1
TGCGCCAGCAGTCCTTCGACGGCGAACACTGAAGCTTTCTTT
CASSPSTANTEAFF
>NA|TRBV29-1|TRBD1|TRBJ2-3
TGCAGCGTTGAAGACCCCTACACAGGGGGAGATACGCAGTATTTT
CSVEDPYTGGDTQYF
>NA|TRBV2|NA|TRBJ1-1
TGTGCCAGCAGTGAAAGGGGGGAGAACACTGAAGCTTTCTTT
CASSERGENTEAFF
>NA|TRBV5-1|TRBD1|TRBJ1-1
TGCGCCAGCAGCTTGGCCGGGACAGGGGCCGCGAACACTGAAGCTTTCTTT
CASSLAGTGAANTEAFF
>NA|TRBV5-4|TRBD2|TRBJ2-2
TGTGCCAGCAGCTTGTTGGGCGGGGGAGATCTGAACACCGGGGAGCTGTTTTTT
CASSLLGGGDLNTGELFF
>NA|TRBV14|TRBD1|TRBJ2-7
TGTGCCAGCAGTCGAGGGGGCCCAACCTACGAGCAGTACTTC
CASSRGGPTYEQYF
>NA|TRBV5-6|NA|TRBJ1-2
TGTGCCAGCAGCTTGTACTCGACGGCTTTACGAGGCTACACCTTC
CASSLYSTALRGYTF
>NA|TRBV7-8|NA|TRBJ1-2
TGTGCCAGCAGCCGTCTCGGGGGGGGCTATGGCTACACCTTC
CASSRLGGGYGYTF
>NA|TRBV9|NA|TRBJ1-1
TGTGCCAGCAGCGCCGAAATGAACACTGAAGCTTTCTTT
CASSAEMNTEAFF
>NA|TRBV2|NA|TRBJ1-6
TGTGCCAGCAGTCGGGGGATCGGTTATAATTCACCCCTCCACTTT
CASSRGIGYNSPLHF
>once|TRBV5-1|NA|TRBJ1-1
TGCGCCAGCAGCGGATCCGGGGCGAACACTGAAGCTTTCTTT
CASSGSGANTEAFF
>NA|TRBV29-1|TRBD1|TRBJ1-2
TGCAGCGTTGCCAACCGGGACAGGGGACGGTACGGCTACACCTTC
CSVANRDRGRYGYTF
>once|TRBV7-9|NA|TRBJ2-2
TGTGCCAGCAGCTTAGTGGGCAGGGAGCGAAACACCGGGGAGCTGTTTTTT
CASSLVGRERNTGELFF
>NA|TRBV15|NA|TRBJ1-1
TGTGCCACCAGCTCCTGGACACCGAGGACTGAAGCTTTCTTT
CATSSWTPRTEAFF
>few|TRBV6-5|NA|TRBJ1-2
TGTGCCAGCAGTCCACAGGGTATGGCTAGGACCTTC
CASSPQGMARTF
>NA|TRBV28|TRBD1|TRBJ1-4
TGTGCCAGCAGCCCCCACGCAGGGGGTTTGGGTGAAAAACTGTTTTTT
CASSPHAGGLGEKLFF